Each of the 8 T cell receptor beta chains below was sequenced from the same sample in a study of chemoradiotherapy in HPV16-positive cancers. Assay used: immunoSEQ multiplex PCR; TCRdb lists only in-frame clones, some missing. The table has roughly 16,000 clones, more than 70% seen once. The specimen was collected from a patient who underwent chemoradiotherapy. The receptors shown here come from a human donor with HPV-associated anogenital cancer.

V gene TRBV28 combines with J gene TRBJ1-6, with no clear D. Germline V gene data show CDR1 as MDHEN and CDR2 as SYDVKM. Trimming stripped 5 bases from V and 8 bases from J, with 16 bases between. This CDR3 spans 15 amino acids. CDR3 sequence reads: CASSDSRQLDSPLHF. CDR3 bases: TGTGCCAGCAGTGATTCGCGGCAGTTGGATTCACCCCTCCACTTT. The variable domain in full, completed from reference TRBV28 and TRBJ1-6, reads DVKVTQSSRYLVKRTGEKVFLECVQDMDHENMFWYRQDPGLGLRLIYFSYDVKMKEKGDIPEGYSVSREKKERFSLILESASTNQTSMYLCASSDSRQLDSPLHFGNGTRLTVT.

This clone was seen more than once but under ten times. This rearrangement joins TRBV7-9 to TRBJ2-1, with 8 bases lining up with TRBD1. The CDR3 consists of 14 residues. CDR1 and CDR2 (germline): SEHNR, FQNEAQ (reference sequence). The J segment lost 8 bases and the V segment lost 7 bases, leaving 10 bases of the junction unmatched. The CDR3 DNA reads TGTGCCAGCATGGTGACAGGGGTAGAGTATGAGCAGTTCTTC. Translating it yields CASMVTGVEYEQFF.

This clone turned up a few times. This rearrangement joins TRBV7-2 to TRBJ2-2; TRBD1 is a possible D gene (5 bases). CDR1 and CDR2 from the germline V gene are SGHTA and FQGNSA. The CDR3 has 14 amino acids. V was cut by 5 bases and J by 2 bases, with 9 bases left in between. The CDR3 bases are TGTGCCAGCAGCCAGGACACTAACACCGGGGAGCTGTTTTTT. This codes for CASSQDTNTGELFF. Drawing the rest from reference TRBV7-2 and TRBJ2-2, the complete variable domain is GAGVSQSPSNKVTEKGKDVELRCDPISGHTALYWYRQSLGQGLEFLIYFQGNSAPDKSGLPSDRFSAERTGGSVSTLTIQRTQQEDSAVYLCASSQDTNTGELFFGEGSRLTVL.

The J gene is TRBJ1-5, the V gene TRBV7-3; D is unresolved. Trimming shortened V by 3 bases and J by 0 bases, and 3 bases separated the two germline ends. The CDR3 is 13 amino acids. Per germline, CDR1 SGHTA and CDR2 FQGTGA. The CDR3 loop reads CASSLSSNQPQHF. In DNA form, the CDR3 reads TGTGCCAGCAGCTTGAGTAGCAATCAGCCCCAGCATTTT.

The chain recombines TRBV30 with TRBJ1-5; D gene ambiguous. CDR1 GTSNPN and CDR2 SVGIG come from the germline V gene (reference sequence). This CDR3 has 13 residues. The germline V and J ends were trimmed by 7 bases and 6 bases, with 16 bases remaining between them. As DNA, the CDR3 is TGTGCCTTACAAAGGGCCCTCGGTCAGCCCCAGCATTTT. It encodes CALQRALGQPQHF.

The chain recombines TRBV27 with TRBJ1-6, with D unresolved. The CDR3 length is 12 residues. Trimming left V 6 bases short and J 3 bases short, with 3 bases between. Germline values: CDR1 MNHEY, CDR2 SMNVEV (reference sequence). The CDR3 region is CASSLYNSPLHF. The CDR3 DNA sequence: TGTGCCAGCAGCCTCTATAATTCACCCCTCCACTTT.

The V gene is TRBV27, the J gene TRBJ1-1; D is possibly TRBD1 (6 bases). The CDR3 is 12 amino acids. Trimming removed 10 bases from V and 8 bases from J, with 17 bases in between. Germline V gives CDR1 MNHEY, CDR2 SMNVEV (reference sequence). As DNA, the CDR3 is TGTGCCAACAGGACAGATGCCCGAGAAGCTTTCTTT. As protein: CANRTDAREAFF.

This clone was counted only a few times. This rearrangement joins TRBV4-2 to TRBJ1-2; D is uncertain. V lost 6 bases to trimming and J lost 3 bases, with 14 bases between them. The germline V gene has CDR1 LGHNA and CDR2 YNFKEQ. CDR3 length equals 14 residues. In nucleotides, the CDR3 is TGTGCCAGCAGTACGACGGGTGACCACTATGGCTACACCTTC. This encodes CASSTTGDHYGYTF.